Listed below are T cell receptor beta chains from one sample, sequenced in a study of control samples from healthy donors and cancer patients. Profiled with immunoSEQ multiplex PCR; TCRdb holds only in-frame clones, not every one. The data show roughly 160,000 clones, around 90% seen once. The sample taken for sequencing was blood. The receptors stem from a woman younger than 45 in good health. Both conserved end residues are part of each CDR3. A D gene is named only where the DNA matches it firmly. Only part of the rows carry a size: once, few, many, or a class if the clone is expanded.

cdr3_nt: TGTGCCAGCAGCTTGCTGGAATACAACACCGGGGAGCTGTTTTTT; cdr3_aa: CASSLLEYNTGELFF; j_call: TRBJ2-2; clone_size: NA; v_call: TRBV5-4; d_call: NA
cdr3_nt: TGTGCCAGCAGTTTCCAGTCGATAGGGGGCTACACCTTC; cdr3_aa: CASSFQSIGGYTF; j_call: TRBJ1-2; clone_size: NA; v_call: TRBV12-3/TRBV12-4; d_call: NA
cdr3_nt: TGTGCCAGCAGCTCGGGCCCCAATACGCAGTATTTT; cdr3_aa: CASSSGPNTQYF; j_call: TRBJ2-3; clone_size: NA; v_call: TRBV5-6; d_call: NA
cdr3_nt: TGTGCCAGCAGTGAATCCGCCCGAGGGGCGGGCACAGATACGCAGTATTTT; cdr3_aa: CASSESARGAGTDTQYF; j_call: TRBJ2-3; clone_size: few; v_call: TRBV25-1; d_call: NA
cdr3_nt: TGTGCCAGCTCCACCCGTGCGAGCGGGAGTAGGGAGACCCAGTACTTC; cdr3_aa: CASSTRASGSRETQYF; j_call: TRBJ2-5; clone_size: NA; v_call: TRBV28; d_call: TRBD2
cdr3_nt: TGTGCCAGCAACCAAAACAGGGGGCACACTGAAGCTTTCTTT; cdr3_aa: CASNQNRGHTEAFF; j_call: TRBJ1-1; clone_size: few; v_call: TRBV6-5; d_call: TRBD1
cdr3_nt: TGTGCCAGCAGCTTAGAGCCTAGCGGGAGATACAATGAGCAGTTCTTC; cdr3_aa: CASSLEPSGRYNEQFF; j_call: TRBJ2-1; clone_size: NA; v_call: TRBV11-1; d_call: TRBD2
cdr3_nt: TGTGCCAGCAGTTTCGGGGTTAGCAATCAGCCCCAGCATTTT; cdr3_aa: CASSFGVSNQPQHF; j_call: TRBJ1-5; clone_size: NA; v_call: TRBV28; d_call: NA
cdr3_nt: TGTGCCAGCAGCGTAGGCACAGATACGCAGTATTTT; cdr3_aa: CASSVGTDTQYF; j_call: TRBJ2-3; clone_size: few; v_call: TRBV9; d_call: NA
cdr3_nt: TGTGCCACCAGCCCCGAGGCTTCACTAGCGCACACAGATACGCAGTATTTT; cdr3_aa: CATSPEASLAHTDTQYF; j_call: TRBJ2-3; clone_size: NA; v_call: TRBV15; d_call: TRBD2
cdr3_nt: TGTGCCAGCAATCTGAGACAAGATTACGAGCAGTACTTC; cdr3_aa: CASNLRQDYEQYF; j_call: TRBJ2-7; clone_size: NA; v_call: TRBV28; d_call: NA
cdr3_nt: TGTGCCAGCAGCCAAGATCGTTCTGTCCTAGCGGGTCCCGCGTTGGATGAGCAGTTCTTC; cdr3_aa: CASSQDRSVLAGPALDEQFF; j_call: TRBJ2-1; clone_size: once; v_call: TRBV14; d_call: TRBD2
cdr3_nt: TGTGCCAGCAGTGAGGGTCCGGGGGCCTACGAGCAGTACTTC; cdr3_aa: CASSEGPGAYEQYF; j_call: TRBJ2-7; clone_size: few; v_call: TRBV2; d_call: NA
cdr3_nt: TGTGCCAGCAGCCAAGTAGGAGGGGTTCTTCAGCCCCAGCATTTT; cdr3_aa: CASSQVGGVLQPQHF; j_call: TRBJ1-5; clone_size: NA; v_call: TRBV4-2; d_call: NA
cdr3_nt: TGTGCCAGCAGTGCCTACCCCTGGGGCACCTACGAGCAGTACTTC; cdr3_aa: CASSAYPWGTYEQYF; j_call: TRBJ2-7; clone_size: NA; v_call: TRBV28; d_call: NA
cdr3_nt: TGTGCCAGCAGTGACCTCTCTGGGGCCAACGTCCTGACTTTC; cdr3_aa: CASSDLSGANVLTF; j_call: TRBJ2-6; clone_size: once; v_call: TRBV6-4; d_call: NA
cdr3_nt: TGTGCCAGCAGTTTTCTAGCGGGAGGCCCCGAAGAGACCCAGTACTTC; cdr3_aa: CASSFLAGGPEETQYF; j_call: TRBJ2-5; clone_size: once; v_call: TRBV28; d_call: TRBD2
cdr3_nt: TGTGCCAGCAGCCGAACCGGGACAGGACCTGAAGAGCAGTACTTC; cdr3_aa: CASSRTGTGPEEQYF; j_call: TRBJ2-7; clone_size: NA; v_call: TRBV5-6; d_call: TRBD1
cdr3_nt: TGTGCCAGCAGCGGGGGACAGGAGGGATCACCCCTCCACTTT; cdr3_aa: CASSGGQEGSPLHF; j_call: TRBJ1-6; clone_size: NA; v_call: TRBV4-2; d_call: TRBD1
cdr3_nt: TGTGCCACCAGTGATTTCCGGACGAACTACAATGAGCAGTTCTTC; cdr3_aa: CATSDFRTNYNEQFF; j_call: TRBJ2-1; clone_size: NA; v_call: TRBV24-1; d_call: NA
cdr3_nt: TGTGCCAGCACGCCTAGCGGGGGCCAACACACAGATACGCAGTATTTT; cdr3_aa: CASTPSGGQHTDTQYF; j_call: TRBJ2-3; clone_size: NA; v_call: TRBV9; d_call: TRBD2
cdr3_nt: TGTGCCAGCAGGACAGGGGGCGGAAAACTGTTTTTT; cdr3_aa: CASRTGGGKLFF; j_call: TRBJ1-4; clone_size: NA; v_call: TRBV6-5; d_call: TRBD1
cdr3_nt: TGTGCCAGCAGCGCGCGTCCCGGGACCTCAGGGCTGGGCACAGATACGCAGTATTTT; cdr3_aa: CASSARPGTSGLGTDTQYF; j_call: TRBJ2-3; clone_size: NA; v_call: TRBV9; d_call: NA
cdr3_nt: TGTGCCAGCAGCTTAGGCGGGGGGAGCAATCAGCCCCAGCATTTT; cdr3_aa: CASSLGGGSNQPQHF; j_call: TRBJ1-5; clone_size: NA; v_call: TRBV7-9; d_call: NA
cdr3_nt: TGTGCCAGTAGTCCCGGGACAGGCGAAATGAACACTGAAGCTTTCTTT; cdr3_aa: CASSPGTGEMNTEAFF; j_call: TRBJ1-1; clone_size: few; v_call: TRBV19; d_call: TRBD1
cdr3_nt: TGTGCCAGCAGAACAGGACAGCTTCGCTATGGCTACACCTTC; cdr3_aa: CASRTGQLRYGYTF; j_call: TRBJ1-2; clone_size: NA; v_call: TRBV28; d_call: NA
cdr3_nt: TGTGCCAGCAGTGAACTGGACAGTGGTGATGGCTACACCTTC; cdr3_aa: CASSELDSGDGYTF; j_call: TRBJ1-2; clone_size: few; v_call: TRBV6-1; d_call: NA
cdr3_nt: TGCGCCAGCAGATTGCAGTCAGGGTTAACCGAAGCTTTCTTT; cdr3_aa: CASRLQSGLTEAFF; j_call: TRBJ1-1; clone_size: NA; v_call: TRBV5-1; d_call: NA
cdr3_nt: TGTGCCAGCAGCTTAGCTTCACAGGGGGCGCAGGGGACCCAGTACTTC; cdr3_aa: CASSLASQGAQGTQYF; j_call: TRBJ2-5; clone_size: NA; v_call: TRBV7-9; d_call: TRBD1
cdr3_nt: TGTGCCAGCAGTCCCGTGGCGGTGAACTACGAGCAGTACTTC; cdr3_aa: CASSPVAVNYEQYF; j_call: TRBJ2-7; clone_size: few; v_call: TRBV6-2/TRBV6-3; d_call: NA
cdr3_nt: TGTGCCAGCAGCTTACGGGACAGTCCTAATTCACCCCTCCACTTT; cdr3_aa: CASSLRDSPNSPLHF; j_call: TRBJ1-6; clone_size: few; v_call: TRBV7-9; d_call: TRBD1
cdr3_nt: TGTGCCAGCAGTTACCCAAACCAGGGGAACTATGGCTACACCTTC; cdr3_aa: CASSYPNQGNYGYTF; j_call: TRBJ1-2; clone_size: NA; v_call: TRBV6-5; d_call: NA
cdr3_nt: TGTGCCAGCAGCTTGGACCCCTCGCGGGAGCGGTACTTC; cdr3_aa: CASSLDPSRERYF; j_call: TRBJ2-7; clone_size: once; v_call: TRBV5-4; d_call: TRBD2
cdr3_nt: TGTGCCAGCAGTGAAGAGGGAGCCCTTTATACGCAGTATTTT; cdr3_aa: CASSEEGALYTQYF; j_call: TRBJ2-3; clone_size: NA; v_call: TRBV6-1; d_call: NA